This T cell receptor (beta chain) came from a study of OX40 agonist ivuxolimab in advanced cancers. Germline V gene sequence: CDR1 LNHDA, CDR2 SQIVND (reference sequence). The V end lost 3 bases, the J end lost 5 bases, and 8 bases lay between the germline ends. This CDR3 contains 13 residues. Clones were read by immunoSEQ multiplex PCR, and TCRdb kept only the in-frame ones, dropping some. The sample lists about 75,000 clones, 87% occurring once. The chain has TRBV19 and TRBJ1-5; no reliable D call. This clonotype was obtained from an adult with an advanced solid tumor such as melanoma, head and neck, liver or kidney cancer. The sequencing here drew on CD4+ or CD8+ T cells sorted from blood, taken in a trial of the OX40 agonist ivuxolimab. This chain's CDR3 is CASSMDRYQPQHF. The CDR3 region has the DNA TGTGCCAGTAGTATGGACCGGTATCAGCCCCAGCATTTT.